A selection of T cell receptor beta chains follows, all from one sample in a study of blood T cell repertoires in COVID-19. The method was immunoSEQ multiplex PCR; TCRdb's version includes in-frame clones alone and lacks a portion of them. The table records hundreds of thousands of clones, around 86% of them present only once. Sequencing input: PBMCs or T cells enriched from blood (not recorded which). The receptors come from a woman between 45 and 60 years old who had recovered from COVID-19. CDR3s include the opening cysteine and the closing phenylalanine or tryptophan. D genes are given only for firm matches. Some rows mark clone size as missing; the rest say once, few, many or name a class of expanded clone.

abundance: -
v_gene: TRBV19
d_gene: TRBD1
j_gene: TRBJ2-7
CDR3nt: TGTGCCAGTAGTATCGGGCAGGGGGCCTACGAGCAGTACTTC
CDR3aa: CASSIGQGAYEQYF

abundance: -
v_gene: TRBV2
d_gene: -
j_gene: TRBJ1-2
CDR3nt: TGTGCCACATCCGGGACTTCCAATGGCTACACCTTC
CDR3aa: CATSGTSNGYTF

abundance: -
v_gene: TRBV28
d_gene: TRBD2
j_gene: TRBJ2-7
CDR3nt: TGTGCCAGCAGTCCCAGACTAGCGGGGCACTACGAGCAGTACTTC
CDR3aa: CASSPRLAGHYEQYF

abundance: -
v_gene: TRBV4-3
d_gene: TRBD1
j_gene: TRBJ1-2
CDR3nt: TGCGCCAGCAGTCCGGACAGGGATTATGGCTACACCTTC
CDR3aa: CASSPDRDYGYTF

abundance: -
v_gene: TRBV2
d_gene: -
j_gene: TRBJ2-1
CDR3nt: TGTGCCAGCAGTGAAGATGCCGGGATGAACAATGAGCAGTTCTTC
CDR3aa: CASSEDAGMNNEQFF

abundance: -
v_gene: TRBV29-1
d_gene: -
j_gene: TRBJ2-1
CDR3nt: TGCACTGCGGGGGCAGGTAGCGGAAACAATGAGCAGTTCTTC
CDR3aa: CTAGAGSGNNEQFF

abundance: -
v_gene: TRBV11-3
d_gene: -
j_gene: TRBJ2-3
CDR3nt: TGTGCCAGCAGCCGTGGGGGCGCAGATACGCAGTATTTT
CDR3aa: CASSRGGADTQYF

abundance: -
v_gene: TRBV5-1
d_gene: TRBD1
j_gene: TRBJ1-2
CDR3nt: TGCGCCAGCAGCTTGCTGGGACAGGGGACAGGAGGCTACACCTTC
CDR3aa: CASSLLGQGTGGYTF

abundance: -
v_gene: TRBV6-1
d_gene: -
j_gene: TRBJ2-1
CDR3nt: TGTGCCAGCACTGACCTGAAAGCGAGAGGGTTGGGTGAGCAGTTCTTC
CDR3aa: CASTDLKARGLGEQFF

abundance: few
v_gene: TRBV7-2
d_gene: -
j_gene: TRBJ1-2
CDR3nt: TGTGCCAGCAGACCCCGGGGGGTGGGTGGCTACACCTTC
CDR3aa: CASRPRGVGGYTF

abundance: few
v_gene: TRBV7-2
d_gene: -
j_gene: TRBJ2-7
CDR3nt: TGTGCCAGCAGCTTTGTTCCGGGAGTGGCTTCCGAGCAGTACTTC
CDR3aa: CASSFVPGVASEQYF

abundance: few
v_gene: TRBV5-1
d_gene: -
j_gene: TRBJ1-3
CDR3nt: TGCGCCAGCAGCTTAGACCGACCAGGGGCCTCTGGAAACACCATATATTTT
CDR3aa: CASSLDRPGASGNTIYF

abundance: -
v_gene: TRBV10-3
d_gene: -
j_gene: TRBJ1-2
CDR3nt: TGTGCCATCAGTGGAGATACTTGGGGCAGGGGATTAGTCTATGGCTACACCTTC
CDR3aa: CAISGDTWGRGLVYGYTF

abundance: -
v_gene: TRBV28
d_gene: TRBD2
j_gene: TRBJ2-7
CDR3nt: TGTGCCAGCAGTCCGCCGGGACTAGCGGCCGCCGAGCAGTACTTC
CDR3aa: CASSPPGLAAAEQYF

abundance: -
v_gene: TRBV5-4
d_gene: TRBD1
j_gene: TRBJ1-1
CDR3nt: TGTGCCAGCAGCCCGGGACAGGGGAACACTGAAGCTTTCTTT
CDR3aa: CASSPGQGNTEAFF

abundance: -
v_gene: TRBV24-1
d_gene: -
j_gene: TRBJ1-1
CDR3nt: TGTGCCACCACTGGGCCAGGGGCGGGGAACACTGAAGCTTTCTTT
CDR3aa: CATTGPGAGNTEAFF

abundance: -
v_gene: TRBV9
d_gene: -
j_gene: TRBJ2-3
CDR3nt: TGTGCCAGCAGCGCCGAGTCAGATACGCAGTATTTT
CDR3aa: CASSAESDTQYF

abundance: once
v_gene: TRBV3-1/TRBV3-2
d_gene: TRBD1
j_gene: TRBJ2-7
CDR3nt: TGTGCCAGCAGCCACCCGGGACAGGGATCCTACGAGCAGTACTTC
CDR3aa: CASSHPGQGSYEQYF

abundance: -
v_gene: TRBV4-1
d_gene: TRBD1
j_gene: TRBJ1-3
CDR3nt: TGCGCCAGCAGCCCCAGCCCAGGGGGCTCTGGAAACACCATATATTTT
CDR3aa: CASSPSPGGSGNTIYF

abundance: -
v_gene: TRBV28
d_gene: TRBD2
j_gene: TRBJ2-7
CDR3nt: TGTGCCAGCAGTCCTCTGGCGGGAGGGGGCTACGAGCAGTACTTC
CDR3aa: CASSPLAGGGYEQYF

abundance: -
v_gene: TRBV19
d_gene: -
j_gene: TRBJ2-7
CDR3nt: TGTGCCAGTAGTATCCGGGAAACCTACGAGCAGTACTTC
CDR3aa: CASSIRETYEQYF

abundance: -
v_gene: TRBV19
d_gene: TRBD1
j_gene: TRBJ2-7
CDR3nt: TGTGCCAGTAGGGAAACCCTCCGGACAGGTAAACACTACGAGCAGTACTTC
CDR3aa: CASRETLRTGKHYEQYF

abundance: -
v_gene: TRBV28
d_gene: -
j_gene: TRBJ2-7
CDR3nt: TGTGCCAGCACCTCCTTAGTGGGGGCAGGAGCCTCCTACGAGCAGTACTTC
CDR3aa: CASTSLVGAGASYEQYF

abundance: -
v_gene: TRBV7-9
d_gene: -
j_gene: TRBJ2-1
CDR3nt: TGTGCCAGCAGCTTAGGGGCCGGGGGAGATGAGCAGTTCTTC
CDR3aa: CASSLGAGGDEQFF

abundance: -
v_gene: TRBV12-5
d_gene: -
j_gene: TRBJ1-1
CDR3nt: TGTGCTAGTGGTGGCGCGATGGGCATGAACACTGAAGCTTTCTTT
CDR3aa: CASGGAMGMNTEAFF

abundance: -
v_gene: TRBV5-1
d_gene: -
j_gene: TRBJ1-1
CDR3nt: TGCGCCAGCAGCTTGGACCCCTGGAGGGTCGACTCTGAAGCTTTCTTT
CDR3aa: CASSLDPWRVDSEAFF

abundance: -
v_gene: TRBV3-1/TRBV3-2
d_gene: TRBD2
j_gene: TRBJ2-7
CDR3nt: TGTGCCAGCAGCCAAGGGACTAGCTGGGAGCAGTACTTC
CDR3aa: CASSQGTSWEQYF

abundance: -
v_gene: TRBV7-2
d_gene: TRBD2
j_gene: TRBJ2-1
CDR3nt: TGTGCCAGCAGCCTCAGAAAGGGCGGGAGGGTCTACAATGAGCAGTTCTTC
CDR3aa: CASSLRKGGRVYNEQFF

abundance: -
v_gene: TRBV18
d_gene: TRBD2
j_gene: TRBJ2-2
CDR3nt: TGTGCCAGCTCTCTGAATGGCGGGGGTAACACCGGGGAGCTGTTTTTT
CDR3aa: CASSLNGGGNTGELFF

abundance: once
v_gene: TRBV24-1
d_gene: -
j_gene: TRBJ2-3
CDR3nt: TGTGCCACCAGTGCAGGGAGCACAGATACGCAGTATTTT
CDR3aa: CATSAGSTDTQYF

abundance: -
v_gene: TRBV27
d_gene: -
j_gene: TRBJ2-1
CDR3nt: TGTGCCAGCTCTATGGGGCGGACTGAGCAGTTCTTC
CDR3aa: CASSMGRTEQFF

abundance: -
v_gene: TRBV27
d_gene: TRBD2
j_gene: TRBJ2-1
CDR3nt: TGTGCCAGCAGGACCTTAGCGGGAGCAGCAAATGAGCAGTTCTTC
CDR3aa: CASRTLAGAANEQFF

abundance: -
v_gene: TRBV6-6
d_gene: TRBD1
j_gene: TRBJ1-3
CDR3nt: TGTGCCAGCAGTTCCTCGGGACAGTCTGGAAACACCATATATTTT
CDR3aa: CASSSSGQSGNTIYF

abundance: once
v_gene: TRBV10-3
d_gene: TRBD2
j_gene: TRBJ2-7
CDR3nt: TGTGCCATCAGGGGGACTAGCGGGTCCTACGAGCAGTACTTC
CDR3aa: CAIRGTSGSYEQYF

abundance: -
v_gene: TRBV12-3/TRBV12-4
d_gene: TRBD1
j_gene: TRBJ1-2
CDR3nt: TGTGCCAGCAGGGAGACAGGGGTGTATGGCTACACCTTC
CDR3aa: CASRETGVYGYTF

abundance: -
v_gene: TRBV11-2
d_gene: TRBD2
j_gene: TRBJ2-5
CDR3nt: TGTGCCAGCAGCTTTGGCAAAGCGGGAGGGGGGGAGACCCAGTACTTC
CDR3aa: CASSFGKAGGGETQYF

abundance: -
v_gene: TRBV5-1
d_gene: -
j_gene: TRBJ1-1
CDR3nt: TGCGCCAGCAGCTACGACGGAGGTGAAGCTTTCTTT
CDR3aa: CASSYDGGEAFF

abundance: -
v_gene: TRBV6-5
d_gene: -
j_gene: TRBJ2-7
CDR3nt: TGTGCCAGCAGTTACTCCAGGAGCGGAGGCGGCTACGAGCAGTACTTC
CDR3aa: CASSYSRSGGGYEQYF

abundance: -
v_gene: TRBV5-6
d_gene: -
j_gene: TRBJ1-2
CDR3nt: TGTGCCAGCAGCCACAGGGACGGCTACACCTTC
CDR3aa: CASSHRDGYTF

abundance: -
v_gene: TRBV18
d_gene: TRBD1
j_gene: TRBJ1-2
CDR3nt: TGTGCCAGCTCAGGACCGGGACAGGGTGATTTAATAGATGGCTACACCTTC
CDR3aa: CASSGPGQGDLIDGYTF

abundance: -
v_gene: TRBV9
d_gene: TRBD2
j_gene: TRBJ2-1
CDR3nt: TGTGCCAGCAGCTTGGGACTAGCGGCTAGGGGTGAGCAGTTCTTC
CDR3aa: CASSLGLAARGEQFF

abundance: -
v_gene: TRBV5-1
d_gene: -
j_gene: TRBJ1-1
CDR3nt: TGCGCCAGCAGCTTGGAGGGGGATTTGACCACTGAAGCTTTCTTT
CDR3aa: CASSLEGDLTTEAFF

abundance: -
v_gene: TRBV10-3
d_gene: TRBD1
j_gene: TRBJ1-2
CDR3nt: TGTGCCATCAGTGAGTCGGGGGACAGGGTTAACTATGGCTACACCTTC
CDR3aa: CAISESGDRVNYGYTF

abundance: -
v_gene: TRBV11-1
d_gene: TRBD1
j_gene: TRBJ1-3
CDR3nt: TGTGCCAGCAGCAAGGGACAGGCGTTCTCTGGAAACACCATATATTTT
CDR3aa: CASSKGQAFSGNTIYF

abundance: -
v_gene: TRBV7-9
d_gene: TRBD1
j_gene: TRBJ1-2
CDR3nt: TGTGCCAGCAGCCCCGACAGGGGCCACGGCTATGGCTACACCTTC
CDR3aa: CASSPDRGHGYGYTF

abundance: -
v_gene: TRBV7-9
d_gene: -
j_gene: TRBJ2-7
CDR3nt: TGTGCCAGCAGCTTACTGGACAGAACCTACGAGCAGTACTTC
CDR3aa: CASSLLDRTYEQYF